This T cell receptor (beta chain) was captured in a study of T cells in localized non-small cell lung cancer. Study-level findings and limits: Only one tumor region was sequenced, so heterogeneity remains possible. A higher density of T cells in blood coincided with extended overall survival. Turning up in adjacent lung were a median around 60 of the top 100 tumor clones. Uninvolved adjacent lung had the highest recorded T cell clonality, with tumor below it.

Of note for this clone: No antigen is known for it.

Trimming removed 2 bases from V and 11 bases from J, with 19 bases in between. Germline values: CDR1 PRHDT, CDR2 FYEKMQ (reference sequence). This CDR3 contains 15 residues. Clones were read by immunoSEQ multiplex PCR, and TCRdb kept only the in-frame ones, dropping some. The table includes roughly 35,000 clones, about 90% detected once. The TCR originated in a female donor over 55 with stage I lung adenocarcinoma. The gene calls are TRBV13 and TRBJ1-5; D gene ambiguous. Sequenced material: peripheral blood, taken before any cancer treatment. In DNA, the CDR3 is TGTGCCAGCAGCTTATCGGGCGGCCTCTCGGAGTCCCAGCATTTT. Translating gives CASSLSGGLSESQHF.